The sequence of this T cell receptor beta chain was determined in a study of blood T cells in healthy people across ages. Study results and caveats: Those diversity estimates obtained from one million T cells were thought to be underestimates.

Note on this clonotype: Its antigen is still unknown.

The authors ran a second PCR of roughly 6 to 12 cycles using a sample-barcoded 5' primer and a J-beta primer mix. TCRdb independently ran MiXCR on the 5' RACE reads; one entry per CDR3 protein. Of over a million distinct CDR3 sequences in the sample, approximately 25% were seen once. Total RNA, at least 6 micrograms per sample, was extracted from PBMCs. The J segment lost 3 bases and the V segment lost 1 base, leaving 7 bases of the junction unmatched. This CDR3 has 17 residues. Germline-derived CDR1 and CDR2 are MNHNS and SASEGT. These same data were also listed under a study on T cells of mothers and their children. That source adds: The authors used all extracted RNA for cDNA synthesis, at about 1.6 ug per 15 ul. When mothers and children were related, their normalized repertoire overlap, which was always slightly higher, did not differ significantly from that of unrelated pairs.

The sequencing sample was made of blood. This TCR was recovered from a girl aged 2 to 9 in good health. The V gene is TRBV6-1, the J gene TRBJ2-4; 9 nucleotides line up with TRBD2. As DNA, the CDR3 is TGTGCCAGCAGTGAAGTCGAGGCGGGAGGGATCAAAAACATTCAGTACTTC. Its protein product is CASSEVEAGGIKNIQYF.